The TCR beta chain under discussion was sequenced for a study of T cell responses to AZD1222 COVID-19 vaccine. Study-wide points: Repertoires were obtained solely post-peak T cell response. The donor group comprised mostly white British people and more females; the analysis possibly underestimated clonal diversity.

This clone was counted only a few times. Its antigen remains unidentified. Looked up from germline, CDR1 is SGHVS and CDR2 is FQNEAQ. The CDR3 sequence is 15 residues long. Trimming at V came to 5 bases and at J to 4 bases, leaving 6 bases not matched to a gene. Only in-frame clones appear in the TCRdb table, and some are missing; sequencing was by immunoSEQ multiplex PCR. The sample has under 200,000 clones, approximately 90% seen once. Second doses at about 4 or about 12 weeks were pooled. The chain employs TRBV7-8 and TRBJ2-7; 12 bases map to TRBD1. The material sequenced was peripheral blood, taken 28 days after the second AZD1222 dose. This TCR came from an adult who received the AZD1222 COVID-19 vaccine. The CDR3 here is CASSLSGQGAYEQYF. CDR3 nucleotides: TGTGCCAGCAGCCTATCGGGACAGGGGGCATACGAGCAGTACTTC.